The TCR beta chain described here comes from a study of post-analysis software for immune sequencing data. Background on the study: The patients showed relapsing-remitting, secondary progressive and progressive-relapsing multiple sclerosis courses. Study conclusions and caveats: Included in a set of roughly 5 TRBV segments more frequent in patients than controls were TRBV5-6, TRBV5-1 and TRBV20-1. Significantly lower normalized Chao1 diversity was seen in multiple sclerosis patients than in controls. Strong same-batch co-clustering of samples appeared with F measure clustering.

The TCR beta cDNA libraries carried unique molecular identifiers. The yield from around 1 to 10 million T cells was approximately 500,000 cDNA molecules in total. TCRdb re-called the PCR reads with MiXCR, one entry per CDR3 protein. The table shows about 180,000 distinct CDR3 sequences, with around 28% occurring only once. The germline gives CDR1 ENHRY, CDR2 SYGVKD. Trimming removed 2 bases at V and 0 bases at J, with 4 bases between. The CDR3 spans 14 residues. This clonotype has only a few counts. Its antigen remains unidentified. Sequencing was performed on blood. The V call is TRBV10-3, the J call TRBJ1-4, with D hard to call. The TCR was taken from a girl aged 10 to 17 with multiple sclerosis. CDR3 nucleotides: TGTGCCATCAGTGAGACTGCAACTAATGAAAAACTGTTTTTT. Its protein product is CAISETATNEKLFF.